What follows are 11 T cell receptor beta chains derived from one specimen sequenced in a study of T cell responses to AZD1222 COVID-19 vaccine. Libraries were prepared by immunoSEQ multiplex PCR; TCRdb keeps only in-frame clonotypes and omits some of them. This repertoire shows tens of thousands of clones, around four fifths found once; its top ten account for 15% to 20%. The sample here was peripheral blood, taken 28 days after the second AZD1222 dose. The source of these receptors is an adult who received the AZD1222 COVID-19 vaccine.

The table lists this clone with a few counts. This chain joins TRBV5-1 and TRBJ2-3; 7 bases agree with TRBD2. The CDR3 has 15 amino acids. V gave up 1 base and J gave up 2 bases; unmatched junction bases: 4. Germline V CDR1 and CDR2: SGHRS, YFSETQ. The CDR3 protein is CASSLTSAFTDTQYF. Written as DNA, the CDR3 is TGCGCCAGCAGCTTGACTAGCGCTTTCACAGATACGCAGTATTTT.

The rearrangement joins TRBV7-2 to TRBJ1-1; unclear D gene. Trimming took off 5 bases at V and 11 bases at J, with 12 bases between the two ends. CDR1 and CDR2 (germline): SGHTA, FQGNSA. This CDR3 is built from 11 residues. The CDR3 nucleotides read TGTGCCAGCAGCAACCAAGTCACGGCTTTCTTT. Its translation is CASSNQVTAFF.

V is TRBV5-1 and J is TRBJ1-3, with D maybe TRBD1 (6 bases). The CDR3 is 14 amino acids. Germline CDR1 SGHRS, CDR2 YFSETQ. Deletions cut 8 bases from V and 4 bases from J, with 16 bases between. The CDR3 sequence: CASNKGQLGNTIYF. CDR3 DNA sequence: TGCGCCAGTAACAAAGGACAGTTAGGAAACACCATATATTTT. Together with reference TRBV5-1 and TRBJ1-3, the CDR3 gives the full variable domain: KAGVTQTPRYLIKTRGQQVTLSCSPISGHRSVSWYQQTPGQGLQFLFEYFSETQRNKGNFPGRFSGRQFSNSRSEMNVSTLELGDSALYLCASNKGQLGNTIYFGEGSWLTVV.

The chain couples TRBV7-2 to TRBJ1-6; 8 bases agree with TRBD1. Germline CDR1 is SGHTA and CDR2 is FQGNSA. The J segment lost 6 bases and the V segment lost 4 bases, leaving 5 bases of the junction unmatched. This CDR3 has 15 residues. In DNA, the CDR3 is TGTGCCAGCAGCTCGCAGGGGGCCGGTAATTCACCCCTCCACTTT. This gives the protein CASSSQGAGNSPLHF.

CDR3 sequence reads: CASSGRTGVNSPLHF. CDR3 DNA sequence: TGTGCCAGCAGTGGACGGACAGGGGTTAATTCACCCCTCCACTTT. The chain recombines TRBV28 with TRBJ1-6; 9 bases fit TRBD1. Germline trimming cut 5 bases from V and 6 bases from J; bases unmatched to any gene: 5. The CDR3 totals 15 residues. Per the germline V gene, CDR1 is MDHEN and CDR2 is SYDVKM.

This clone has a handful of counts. The DNA for the CDR3 is TGTGCCAGCAGTGACCCCCACCGCGGGGTGGGCTATGGCTACACCTTC. Encoded protein: CASSDPHRGVGYGYTF. The J gene is TRBJ1-2, the V gene TRBV25-1, with D unresolved. The V gene's germline CDR1 is MGHDK and CDR2 SYGVNS. The CDR3 has 16 amino acids. Trimming cost V 3 bases and J 4 bases, with 18 bases left between them.

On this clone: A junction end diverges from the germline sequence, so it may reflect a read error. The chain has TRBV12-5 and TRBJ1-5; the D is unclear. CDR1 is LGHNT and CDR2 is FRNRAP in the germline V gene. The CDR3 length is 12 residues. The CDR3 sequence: CASGLADQPQHF. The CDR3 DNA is TGTGCTAGTGGCTTGGCGGATCAGCCCCAGCATTTT.

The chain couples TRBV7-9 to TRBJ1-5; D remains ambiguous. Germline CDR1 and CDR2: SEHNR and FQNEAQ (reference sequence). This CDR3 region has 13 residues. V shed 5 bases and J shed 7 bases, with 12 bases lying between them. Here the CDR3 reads CASSGPAGQPQHF. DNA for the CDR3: TGTGCCAGCAGCGGACCCGCGGGGCAGCCCCAGCATTTT.

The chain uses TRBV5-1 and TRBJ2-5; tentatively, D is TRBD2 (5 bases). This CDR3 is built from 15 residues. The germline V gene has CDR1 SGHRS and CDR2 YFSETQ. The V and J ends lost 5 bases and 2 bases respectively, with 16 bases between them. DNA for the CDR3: TGCGCCAGCAGAGAGTCCCCGGGAACTCAAGAGACCCAGTACTTC. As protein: CASRESPGTQETQYF.

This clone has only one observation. The CDR3 spells CASRSGQGKGEQYF. The CDR3 nucleotides read TGTGCCAGCAGGTCGGGACAGGGGAAAGGGGAGCAGTACTTC. The J gene is TRBJ2-7, the V gene TRBV6-5; 10 bases align to TRBD1. Germline V lookup: CDR1 MNHEY, CDR2 SVGAGI. This CDR3 is built from 14 residues. Unmatched junction bases numbered 9, after V lost 6 bases and J lost 7 bases.

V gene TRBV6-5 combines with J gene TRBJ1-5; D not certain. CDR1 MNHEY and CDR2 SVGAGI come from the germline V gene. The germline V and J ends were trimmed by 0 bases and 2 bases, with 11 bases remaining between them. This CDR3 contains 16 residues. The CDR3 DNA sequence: TGTGCCAGCAGTTACTCGGGAAGGGTCGGCAATCAGCCCCAGCATTTT. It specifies CASSYSGRVGNQPQHF.